Each of the 21 T cell receptor beta chains below was sequenced from the same sample in a study of blood T cells in healthy people across ages. A J-beta primer mix and a sample-barcoded 5' primer were used in a second PCR of about 7 to 12 cycles. MiXCR, applied by TCRdb to the 5' RACE reads, yields one record per CDR3 protein. The sample carries 1 million or so distinct CDR3 sequences, roughly a quarter recorded once. This sample also belongs to another study, concerning T cells of mothers and their children.

Sequenced material: blood. The receptor source for this set is a girl aged 2 to 10 in good health.

This rearrangement joins TRBV29-1 to TRBJ2-2; 9 nucleotides line up with TRBD1. The CDR3 has 14 residues. Germline loops: CDR1 SQVTM, CDR2 ANQGSEA. Unmatched junction bases numbered 4, after V lost 4 bases and J lost 4 bases. Here the CDR3 reads CSVVTGGLTGELFF. The CDR3 nucleotides are TGCAGCGTTGTGACAGGGGGTCTCACCGGGGAGCTGTTTTTT.

This clonotype has only one observation. The rearrangement uses TRBV5-5 and TRBJ1-1; D ambiguous. Germline V gene lookup returns CDR1 SGHKS and CDR2 YYEKEE (reference sequence). The CDR3 runs to 17 residues. The germline V and J ends were trimmed by 2 bases and 4 bases, with 21 bases remaining between them. The DNA of the CDR3 is TGTGCCAGCAGCTTACTACCCTTCGGAGGGTTTAGCACTGAAGCTTTCTTT. Its translation: CASSLLPFGGFSTEAFF.

This clonotype was seen a few times. This CDR3 is CASSLPPPGAYEQYF. The DNA of the CDR3 is TGCGCCAGCAGCTTGCCCCCGCCAGGGGCGTACGAGCAGTACTTC. The chain uses TRBV5-1 and TRBJ2-5; TRBD1 is a possible D gene (6 bases). The J call may be mistaken, given a closer DNA end match to TRBJ2-7. Germline V gene lookup returns CDR1 SGHRS and CDR2 YFSETQ. The CDR3 has 15 residues.

This clonotype has just a few counts. Here the CDR3 reads CASRGQGEEYGYTF. For the CDR3, the DNA is TGTGCCAGCAGGGGACAGGGCGAGGAGTATGGCTACACCTTC. The V gene is TRBV9, the J gene TRBJ1-2; 9 bases line up with TRBD1. CDR1 and CDR2 from the germline V gene are SGDLS and YYNGEE. CDR3 size: 14 residues. V lost 5 bases to trimming and J lost 5 bases; unmatched junction nucleotides: 7.

This clonotype has a handful of counts. The chain combines TRBV18 with TRBJ2-7; D is uncertain. The ends were cut back, 6 bases at V and 2 bases at J, with 8 bases in the middle. Germline V gives CDR1 KGHSH, CDR2 LQKENI. The CDR3 totals 12 residues. CDR3 DNA: TGTGCCAGCTCTCAAGCCACCTACGAGCAGTACTTC. Translating gives CASSQATYEQYF.

This clonotype was recorded a few times. This chain connects TRBV5-1 to TRBJ2-5; 7 bases are shared with TRBD2. The V and J ends lost 3 bases and 0 bases, in that order; junction bases with no gene match: 5. This CDR3 spans 15 amino acids. The germline gives CDR1 SGHRS, CDR2 YFSETQ. CDR3 DNA: TGCGCCAGCAGCTCCGGGGGGTCTTACCAAGAGACCCAGTACTTC. This gives the protein CASSSGGSYQETQYF.

This clonotype was found a few times. The V gene is TRBV5-1, the J gene TRBJ2-1, with 8 bases that match TRBD2. The ends lost 4 bases at V and 8 bases at J; junction bases unmatched: 14. This CDR3 is built from 16 residues. CDR1 is SGHRS and CDR2 is YFSETQ in the germline V gene. The CDR3 reads CASSIHQPGLVDEQFF. The CDR3 region has the DNA TGCGCCAGCAGCATCCACCAACCGGGACTAGTGGATGAGCAGTTCTTC.

This clonotype appeared a few times. The chain couples TRBV7-9 to TRBJ1-4; the match to TRBD1 covers 10 bases. Germline trimming cut 5 bases from V and 8 bases from J; bases unmatched to any gene: 8. Looked up from germline, CDR1 is SEHNR and CDR2 is FQNEAQ (reference sequence). The CDR3 totals 15 residues. The CDR3 spells CASSPPTGGFEKLFF. As DNA, the CDR3 is TGTGCCAGCAGCCCACCGACAGGGGGCTTCGAAAAACTGTTTTTT.

This clonotype came up a few times. J is TRBJ2-1 and V is TRBV12-3 or TRBV12-4, with D possibly being TRBD2 (8 bases). With 5 bases removed from V and 5 bases from J, the gap between germline ends came to 19 bases. This CDR3 spans 16 amino acids. The CDR3 spells CASSDRDSGVNNEQFF. The CDR3 coding sequence is TGTGCCAGCAGTGACAGGGATAGCGGGGTTAACAATGAGCAGTTCTTC.

This clonotype has more than one count but fewer than ten. The rearrangement links TRBV2 to TRBJ1-1; no reliable D call. The CDR3 totals 13 residues. Between the trimmed V and J ends, which lost 8 bases and 8 bases, there was a span of 18 bases. The V gene's germline CDR1 is SNHLY and CDR2 FYNNEI. Here the CDR3 reads CASSAGWLREAFF. DNA for the CDR3: TGTGCCAGCTCTGCAGGCTGGCTCCGAGAAGCTTTCTTT.

The CDR3 sequence: CSASALAGAGVFSYEQYF. DNA for the CDR3: TGCAGTGCTAGCGCCCTCGCTGGGGCGGGGGTTTTTTCCTACGAGCAGTACTTC. This chain links TRBV20-1 with TRBJ2-7, with TRBD2 identical over 7 bases. The CDR3 runs to 18 residues. Germline trimming cut 3 bases from V and 1 base from J; bases unmatched to any gene: 18. The germline V gene has CDR1 DFQATT and CDR2 SNEGSKA (reference sequence).

This clonotype has only a few counts. This chain connects TRBV7-3 to TRBJ2-5; D is possibly TRBD1 or TRBD2 (5 bases each). The germline gives CDR1 SGHTA, CDR2 FQGTGA. The CDR3 loop spans 14 amino acids. V was shortened by 5 bases and J by 4 bases, with 14 bases between the two germline ends. The CDR3 region has the DNA TGTGCCAGCAGCCCGGTTGTTGGGGGAGAGACCCAGTACTTC. Translating it yields CASSPVVGGETQYF.

This clonotype has more than one count but fewer than ten. The gene calls are TRBV29-1 and TRBJ1-1, with a weak D call TRBD1 (5 bases). CDR1 SQVTM and CDR2 ANQGSEA come from the germline V gene. Trimming took 2 bases from V and 4 from J, leaving 11 bases between them. The CDR3 is 13 residues long. The CDR3 reads CSVEQGKGTEAFF. DNA of the CDR3: TGCAGCGTTGAACAGGGAAAAGGCACTGAAGCTTTCTTT.

This clonotype was detected a few times. The chain employs TRBV20-1 and TRBJ1-1; tentative D call: TRBD1 (6 bases). V gave up 3 bases and J gave up 4 bases, with 15 bases separating them. Germline V gene lookup returns CDR1 DFQATT and CDR2 SNEGSKA (reference sequence). There are 14 residues in the CDR3. The CDR3 is CSASPYGGGTEAFF. The CDR3 DNA reads as TGCAGTGCTAGCCCGTACGGGGGCGGCACTGAAGCTTTCTTT.

This rearrangement joins TRBV27 to TRBJ2-7; D gene unclear. Germline values: CDR1 MNHEY, CDR2 SMNVEV (reference sequence). V was trimmed by 4 bases and J by 5 bases, leaving 18 bases between them. The CDR3 covers 15 residues. CDR3 amino acids: CASSSPMGSWNEQYF. The CDR3 nucleotides are TGTGCCAGCAGTTCCCCGATGGGCTCTTGGAACGAGCAGTACTTC.

This clonotype was picked up a small number of times. The chain couples TRBV15 to TRBJ2-1; TRBD2 agrees at 10 bases. V was clipped by 4 bases and J by 3 bases; unmatched bases: 12. The V gene's germline CDR1 is LNHNV and CDR2 YYDKDF (reference sequence). This CDR3 contains 18 residues. CDR3 region: CATSTTSGTFPLYNEQFF. In DNA form, the CDR3 reads TGTGCCACCAGCACCACTAGCGGGACCTTTCCGCTCTACAATGAGCAGTTCTTC.

This clonotype was seen only a few times. V usage is TRBV20-1 and J usage is TRBJ2-3; the D is unclear. Germline CDR1 and CDR2: DFQATT and SNEGSKA (reference sequence). V lost 6 bases and J lost 1, with 14 bases in between. The CDR3 covers 14 residues. The CDR3 is CSAAPRTRTDTQYF. CDR3 coding DNA: TGCAGTGCGGCCCCCCGAACGCGCACAGATACGCAGTATTTT.

This sequence joins TRBV11-1 and TRBJ2-1; 10 nucleotides agree with TRBD2. CDR3 length: 15 residues. Looked up from germline, CDR1 is SGHAT and CDR2 is FQDESV (reference sequence). V trimming: 5 bases; J trimming: 7 bases; junction bases outside the gene matches: 8. In DNA form, the CDR3 reads TGTGCCAGCAGCGGGTTAGCGGGAGGAGATAATGAGCAGTTCTTC. Its protein product is CASSGLAGGDNEQFF.

The sample holds many counts of this clonotype. The chain has TRBV5-5 and TRBJ2-5; D is possibly TRBD2 (6 bases). The J call may be mistaken, given a closer DNA end match to TRBJ2-1. CDR3 length equals 15 residues. Germline V gene sequence: CDR1 SGHKS, CDR2 YYEKEE (reference sequence). CDR3 region: CASSLGMGLYNEQFF. The CDR3 nucleotides read TGTGCCAGCAGCTTGGGAATGGGACTGTACAATGAGCAGTTCTTC.

There are a few counts of this clonotype. This chain uses TRBV20-1 with TRBJ2-1, with D possibly being TRBD2 (5 bases). The CDR3 extends over 13 amino acids. Germline CDR1 and CDR2: DFQATT and SNEGSKA (reference sequence). Trimming removed 4 bases at V and 8 bases at J, with 15 bases between. In DNA form, the CDR3 reads TGCAGTGCTATAGTAGGGAGCCCCGATGAGCAGTTCTTC. Translated, it gives CSAIVGSPDEQFF.

The CDR3 bases are TGTGCCAGCAGCCAAGCAACCACAGGGGTGGGAACGAACACTGAAGCTTTCTTT. It encodes CASSQATTGVGTNTEAFF. The chain uses TRBV3-1 and TRBJ1-1; 7 bases are a match to TRBD1. V shed 1 base, J shed 1 base, and the junction held 12 bases outside the gene matches. This CDR3 is 18 amino acids long. In germline, CDR1 is LGHDT, CDR2 YNNKEL (reference sequence).